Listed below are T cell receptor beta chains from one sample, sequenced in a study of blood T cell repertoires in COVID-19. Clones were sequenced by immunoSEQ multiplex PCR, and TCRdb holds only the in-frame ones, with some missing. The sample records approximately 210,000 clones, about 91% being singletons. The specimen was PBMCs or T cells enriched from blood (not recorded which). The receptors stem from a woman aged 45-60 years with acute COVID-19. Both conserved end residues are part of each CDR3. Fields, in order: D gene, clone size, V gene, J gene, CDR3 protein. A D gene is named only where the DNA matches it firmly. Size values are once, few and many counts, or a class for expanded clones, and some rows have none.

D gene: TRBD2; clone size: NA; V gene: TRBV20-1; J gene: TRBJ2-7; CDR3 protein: CSASSIPGTSGRLDEQYF
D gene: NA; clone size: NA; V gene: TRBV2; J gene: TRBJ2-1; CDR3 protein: CASSENRDNYNEQFF
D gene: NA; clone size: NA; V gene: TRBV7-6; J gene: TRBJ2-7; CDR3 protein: CASSFQGGSYEQYF
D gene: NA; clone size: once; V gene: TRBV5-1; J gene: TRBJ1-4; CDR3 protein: CASSSRQNEKLFF
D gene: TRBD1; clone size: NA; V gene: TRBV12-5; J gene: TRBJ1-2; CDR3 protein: CASANNQGQGAYGYTF
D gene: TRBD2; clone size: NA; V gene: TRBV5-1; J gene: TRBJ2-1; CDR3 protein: CASSPTSGTFDEQFF
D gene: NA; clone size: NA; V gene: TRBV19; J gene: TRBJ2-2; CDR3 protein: CASSNPGSPSNTGELFF
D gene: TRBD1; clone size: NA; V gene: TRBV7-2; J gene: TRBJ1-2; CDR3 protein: CASSLVGTVANYGYTF
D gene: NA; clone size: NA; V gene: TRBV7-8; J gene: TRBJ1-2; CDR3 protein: CASSLLGAEDYGYTF
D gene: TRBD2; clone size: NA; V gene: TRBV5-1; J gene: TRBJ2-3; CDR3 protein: CASSLAGRDTQYF
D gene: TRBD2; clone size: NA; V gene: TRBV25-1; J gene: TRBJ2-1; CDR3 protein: CASSARLAGAYNEQFF
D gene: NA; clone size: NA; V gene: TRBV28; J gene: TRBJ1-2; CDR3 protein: CASRTANYGYTF
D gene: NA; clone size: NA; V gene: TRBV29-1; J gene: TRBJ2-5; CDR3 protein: CSVAGLETQYF
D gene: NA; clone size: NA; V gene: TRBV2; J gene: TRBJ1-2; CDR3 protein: CASSARAYGYTF
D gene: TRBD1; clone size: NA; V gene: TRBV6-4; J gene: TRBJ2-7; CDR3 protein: CASSPDLDRVVIYEQYF
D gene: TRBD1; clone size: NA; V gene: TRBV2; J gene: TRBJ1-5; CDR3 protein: CASLARDRNQPQHF
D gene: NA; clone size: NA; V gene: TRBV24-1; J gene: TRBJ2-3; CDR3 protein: CATSDLTGTDTQYF
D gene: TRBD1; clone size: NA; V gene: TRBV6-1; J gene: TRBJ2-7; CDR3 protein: CASSGITGVEQYF
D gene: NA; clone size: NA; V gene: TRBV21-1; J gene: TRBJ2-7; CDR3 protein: CASSKEASGEFYEQYF
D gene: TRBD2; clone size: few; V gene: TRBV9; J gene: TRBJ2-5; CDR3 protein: CASGKGLGPTQYF
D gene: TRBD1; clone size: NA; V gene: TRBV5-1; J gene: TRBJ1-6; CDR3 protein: CASSKTPVGQGGSPLHF
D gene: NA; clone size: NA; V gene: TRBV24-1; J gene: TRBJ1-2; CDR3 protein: CATSDYRASGYTF
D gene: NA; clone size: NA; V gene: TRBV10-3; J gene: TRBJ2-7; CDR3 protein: CAIREGQTVAYEQYF
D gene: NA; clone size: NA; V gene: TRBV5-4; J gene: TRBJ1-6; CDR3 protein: CASSFLAGSPLHF
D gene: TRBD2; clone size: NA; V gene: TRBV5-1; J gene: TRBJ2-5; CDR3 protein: CASSPASGSAHQETQYF
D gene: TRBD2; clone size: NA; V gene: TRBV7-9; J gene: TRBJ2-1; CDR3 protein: CASSLTGLAGASEQFF
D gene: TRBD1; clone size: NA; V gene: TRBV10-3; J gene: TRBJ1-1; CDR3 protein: CAIRRGQENTEAFF
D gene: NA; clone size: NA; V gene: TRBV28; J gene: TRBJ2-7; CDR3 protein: CASSRGTDYEQYF
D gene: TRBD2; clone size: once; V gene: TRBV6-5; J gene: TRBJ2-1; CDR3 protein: CASSYGTSGSGEQFF
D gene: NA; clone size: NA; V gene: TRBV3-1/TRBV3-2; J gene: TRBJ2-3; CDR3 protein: CASSHALSADTQYF
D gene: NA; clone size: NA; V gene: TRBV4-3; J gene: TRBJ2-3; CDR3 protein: CASSQGLSLGLGTDTQYF
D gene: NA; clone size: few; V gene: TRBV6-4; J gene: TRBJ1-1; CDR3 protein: CASTLQLTEAFF
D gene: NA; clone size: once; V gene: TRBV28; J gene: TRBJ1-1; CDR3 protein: CASPSRTDLPLNTEAFF
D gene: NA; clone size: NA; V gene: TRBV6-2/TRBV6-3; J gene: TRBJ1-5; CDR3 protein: CASSSGLVQPQHF
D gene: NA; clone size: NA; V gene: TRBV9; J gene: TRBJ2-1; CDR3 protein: CASSAGGGRYNEQFF
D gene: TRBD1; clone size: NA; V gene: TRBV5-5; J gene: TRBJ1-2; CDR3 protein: CASQEGTGRVPLYGYTF
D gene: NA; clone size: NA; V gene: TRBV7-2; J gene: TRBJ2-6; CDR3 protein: CASSSRGRESGANVLTF
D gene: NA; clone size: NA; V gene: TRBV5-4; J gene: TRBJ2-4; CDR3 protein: CASSPPPPGYIQYF
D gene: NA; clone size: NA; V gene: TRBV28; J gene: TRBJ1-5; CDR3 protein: CASRTVSNQPQHF
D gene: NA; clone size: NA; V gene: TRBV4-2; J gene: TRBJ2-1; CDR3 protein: CASSPLAELSYNEQFF
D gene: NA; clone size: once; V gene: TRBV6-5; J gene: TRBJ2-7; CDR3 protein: CASRASSDYEQYF
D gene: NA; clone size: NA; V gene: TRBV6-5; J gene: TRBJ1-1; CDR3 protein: CASREQMNTEAFF
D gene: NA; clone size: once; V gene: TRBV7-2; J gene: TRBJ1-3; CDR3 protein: CASSLTLSGNTIYF
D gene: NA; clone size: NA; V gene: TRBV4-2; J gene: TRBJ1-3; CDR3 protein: CASSQAGSGNTIYF
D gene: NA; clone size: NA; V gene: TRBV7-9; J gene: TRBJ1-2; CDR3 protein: CASSLGTGNYGYTF
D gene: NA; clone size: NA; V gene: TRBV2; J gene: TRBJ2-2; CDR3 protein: CASSSPSGELFF
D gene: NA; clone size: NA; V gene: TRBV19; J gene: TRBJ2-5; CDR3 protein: CASSMGGGPIGPQETQYF
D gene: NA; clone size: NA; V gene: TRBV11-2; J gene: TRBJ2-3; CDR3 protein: CASSFQGLAGTDTQYF
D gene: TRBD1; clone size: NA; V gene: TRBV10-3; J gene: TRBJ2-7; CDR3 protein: CAISGRTGRNYEQYF
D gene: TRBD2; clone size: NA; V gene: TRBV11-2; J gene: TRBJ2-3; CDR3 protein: CASSLVASGRAGDTQYF
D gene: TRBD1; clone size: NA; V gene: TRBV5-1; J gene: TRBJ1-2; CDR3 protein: CASSAGQGADGYTF
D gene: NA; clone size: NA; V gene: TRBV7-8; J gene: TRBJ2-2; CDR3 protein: CASSLRPRPNTGELFF
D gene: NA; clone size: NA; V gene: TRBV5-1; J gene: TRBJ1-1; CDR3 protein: CASSSGQNTEAFF